The sequence of this T cell receptor beta chain was determined in a study of cytomegalovirus exposure and HLA in healthy donors. Study conclusions and caveats: TCR beta V- and J-gene trimming was later associated with a missense DCLRE1C variant. The HLA-A and HLA-B alleles of most subjects were reportedly predicted accurately from TCR beta sequences.

For this clone: Its antigen remains unknown.

From germline, CDR1 is LGHNA and CDR2 YNFKEQ. There are 17 residues in the CDR3. J gave up 2 bases and V 0 bases, and 10 bases lay outside the gene matches. The PCR made use of 60 Vbeta and 13 Jbeta primers. Measured with immunoSEQ multiplex PCR; TCRdb has only the in-frame clones, and not every one. The data contain around 88,000 clones, roughly 70% of them singletons. The V and J genes are TRBV4-2 and TRBJ2-7, with 7 bases matching TRBD1. The clonotype was recovered from a male donor in good health and CMV-seronegative. Sequenced input: PBMCs. CDR3 in amino acids: CASSQEGPGGKTYEQYF. The CDR3 DNA follows: TGTGCCAGCAGCCAAGAGGGGCCAGGGGGAAAGACCTACGAGCAGTACTTC.